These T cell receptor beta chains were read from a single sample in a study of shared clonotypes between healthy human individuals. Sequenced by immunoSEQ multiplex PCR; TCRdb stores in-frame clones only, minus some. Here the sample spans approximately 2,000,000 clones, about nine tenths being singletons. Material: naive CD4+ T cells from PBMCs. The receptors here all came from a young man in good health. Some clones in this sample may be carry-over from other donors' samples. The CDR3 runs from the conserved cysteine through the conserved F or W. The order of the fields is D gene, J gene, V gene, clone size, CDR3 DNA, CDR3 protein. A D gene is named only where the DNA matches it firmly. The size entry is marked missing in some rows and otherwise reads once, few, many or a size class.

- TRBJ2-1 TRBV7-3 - TGTGCCAGCAGCAAGCCGGGTAGCGGTGTTGTAGGCGAGCAGTTCTTC CASSKPGSGVVGEQFF
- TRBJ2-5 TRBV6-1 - TGTGCCAGCAGTCAAATGTACCAAGAGACCCAGTACTTC CASSQMYQETQYF
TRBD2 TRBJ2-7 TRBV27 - TGTGCCAGCAGCCCAATTGGTGGAAGCGGGAGGGCCCTCTACGAGCAGTACTTC CASSPIGGSGRALYEQYF
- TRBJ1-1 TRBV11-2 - TGTGCCAGCAGTTCCTCCCGGGAGGGCACTGAAGCTTTCTTT CASSSSREGTEAFF
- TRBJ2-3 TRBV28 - TGTGCCAGCAGCCAAGGGTCGACAGCCACAGATACGCAGTATTTT CASSQGSTATDTQYF
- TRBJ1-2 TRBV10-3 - TGTGCCATCAGCGTTACAGGGATTCCTGGCTACACCTTC CAISVTGIPGYTF
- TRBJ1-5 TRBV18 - TGTGCCAGCTCACCCAAACCGGGGGGCGGACAGCCCCAGCATTTT CASSPKPGGGQPQHF
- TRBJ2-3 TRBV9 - TGTGCCAGCAGCGTAGCCCCGACTAGCACAGATACGCAGTATTTT CASSVAPTSTDTQYF
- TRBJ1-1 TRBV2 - TGTGCCGGGTCTAGGGTCATGAACACTGAAGCTTTCTTT CAGSRVMNTEAFF
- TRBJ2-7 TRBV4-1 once TGCGCCAGCAGCCAAGAAGGCATGCTTTTTGGTGAGCAGTACTTC CASSQEGMLFGEQYF
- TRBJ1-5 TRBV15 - TGTGCCACCAGACCAGGGCTCAATCAGCCCCAGCATTTT CATRPGLNQPQHF
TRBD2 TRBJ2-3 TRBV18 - TGTGCCAGCTCACCACAGACTAGCGGGAGCACAGATACGCAGTATTTT CASSPQTSGSTDTQYF
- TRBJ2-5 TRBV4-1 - TGCGCCAGCAGCCAAGGGAGGGGGGGGACCCAAGAGACCCAGTACTTC CASSQGRGGTQETQYF
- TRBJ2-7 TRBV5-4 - TGTGCCAGCAGCGCGGGACGGACGGGAGAGCAGTACTTC CASSAGRTGEQYF
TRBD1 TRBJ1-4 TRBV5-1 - TGCGCCAGCTCCTCCGGGGACAGGGGAAATGAAAAACTGTTTTTT CASSSGDRGNEKLFF
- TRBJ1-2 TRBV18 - TGTGCCAGCTCACCGAGGACAGACCTCTCCTATGGCTACACCTTC CASSPRTDLSYGYTF
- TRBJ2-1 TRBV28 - TGTGCCAGCCGCTCCTCTAGGGCCTACAATGAGCAGTTCTTC CASRSSRAYNEQFF
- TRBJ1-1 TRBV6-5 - TGTGGTGTCGGCGGACCGCCATTTGAAGCTTTCTTT CGVGGPPFEAFF
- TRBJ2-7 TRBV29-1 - TGCAGCGTTGAGGGCCGAGCCTCCTACGAGCAGTACTTC CSVEGRASYEQYF
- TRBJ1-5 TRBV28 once TGTGCCAGCAGTTTACCCGGGGGAGGGTTCACTCAGCCCCAGCATTTT CASSLPGGGFTQPQHF
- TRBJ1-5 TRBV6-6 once TGTGCCAGCAGAGGCGGACGTTGGGATAGCAATCAGCCCCAGCATTTT CASRGGRWDSNQPQHF
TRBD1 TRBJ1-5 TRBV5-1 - TGCGCCAGCAGCCCGGGACAGGGCGCTCAGCCCCAGCATTTT CASSPGQGAQPQHF
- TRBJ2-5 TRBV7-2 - TGTGCCAGCAGCTTAGTTCGGGAGACCCAGTACTTC CASSLVRETQYF
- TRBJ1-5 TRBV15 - TGTGCCACCAGCAGAGAGGGACTGATTAGCAATCAGCCCCAGCATTTT CATSREGLISNQPQHF
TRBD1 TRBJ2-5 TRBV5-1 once TGCGCCAGCAGTCGGAGTGGGACAGGGGGCGGCGAGACCCAGTACTTC CASSRSGTGGGETQYF
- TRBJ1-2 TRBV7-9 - TGTGCCAGCAGAAGGGACACTAACTATGGCTACACCTTC CASRRDTNYGYTF
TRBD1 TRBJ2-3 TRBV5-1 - TGCGCCAGCAGCGGACAGGGGACAGATACGCAGTATTTT CASSGQGTDTQYF
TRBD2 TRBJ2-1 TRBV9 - TGTGCCAGCAGCCCCGGGACTAGCGGCTCCTACAATGAGCAGTTCTTC CASSPGTSGSYNEQFF
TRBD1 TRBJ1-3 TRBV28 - TGTGCCAGACAATACCGTAGGACAGGGACTGGAAACACCATATATTTT CARQYRRTGTGNTIYF
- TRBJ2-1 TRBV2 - TGTGCCAGCAGTGAGGAGTACGGGAATGAGCAGTTCTTC CASSEEYGNEQFF
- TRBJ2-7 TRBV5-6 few TGTGCCAGCAGCTTGAACTACGAGCAGTACTTC CASSLNYEQYF
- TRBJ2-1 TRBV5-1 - TGCGCCAGCAGCTTTGCCGGGCTTAGAGGCAATGAGCAGTTCTTC CASSFAGLRGNEQFF
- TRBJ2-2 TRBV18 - TGTGCCAGCTCAACCCTCACCGGGGAGCTGTTTTTT CASSTLTGELFF
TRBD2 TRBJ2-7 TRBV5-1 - TGCGCCAGCAGCTTGGCGGGACTAGAGGCGGTGGAGCAGTACTTC CASSLAGLEAVEQYF
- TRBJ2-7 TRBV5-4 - TGTGCCAGCAGCTTGTGGCGGAACTCCTACGAGCAGTACTTC CASSLWRNSYEQYF
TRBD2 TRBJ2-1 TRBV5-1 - TGCGCCAGCAGCTACATAGCGGGAGGGCCCAATGAGCAGTTCTTC CASSYIAGGPNEQFF
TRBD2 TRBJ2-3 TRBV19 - TGTGCCAGTAGCCGGGGGGGTTCATACGTGAAGTATTTT CASSRGGSYVKYF
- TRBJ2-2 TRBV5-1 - TGCGCCAGCAGCATACGGACGGACACCGGGGAGCTGTTTTTT CASSIRTDTGELFF
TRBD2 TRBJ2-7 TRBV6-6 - TGTGCCAGCAGACTACTAGCGGGAGTTAACGAGCAGTACTTC CASRLLAGVNEQYF
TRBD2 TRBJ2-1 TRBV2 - TGTGCCAGCAGTGAAGATCGGGGGGAGCCCTACAATGAGCAGTTCTTC CASSEDRGEPYNEQFF
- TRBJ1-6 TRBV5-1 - TGCGCCAGCAGTTCCGGGACGGGGGATTCACCCCTCCACTTT CASSSGTGDSPLHF
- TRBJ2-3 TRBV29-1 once TGCAGCGTTGTGGGCGGATCAACTGGAGATACGCAGTATTTT CSVVGGSTGDTQYF
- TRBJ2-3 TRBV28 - TGTGCCAGCCGCCAGAGCGGAGGAGATACGCAGTATTTT CASRQSGGDTQYF
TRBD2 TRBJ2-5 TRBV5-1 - TGCGCCAGCAGCTTGGTTGGGGGGGAAGAGACCCAGTACTTC CASSLVGGEETQYF
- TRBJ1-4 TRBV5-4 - TGTGCCAGCAGCTTGGAGCCTCACCCTAGGGCTAATGAAAAACTGTTTTTT CASSLEPHPRANEKLFF
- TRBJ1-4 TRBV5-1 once TGCGCCAGCAGCCAGGGGCAGACTAATGAAAAACTGTTTTTT CASSQGQTNEKLFF
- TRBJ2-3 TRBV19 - TGTGCCAGTAGTATCGGGCTAGGGTCAGATACGCAGTATTTT CASSIGLGSDTQYF
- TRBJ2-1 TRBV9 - TGTGCCAGCAGCGTAGGAGGGGTCAATGAGCAGTTCTTC CASSVGGVNEQFF